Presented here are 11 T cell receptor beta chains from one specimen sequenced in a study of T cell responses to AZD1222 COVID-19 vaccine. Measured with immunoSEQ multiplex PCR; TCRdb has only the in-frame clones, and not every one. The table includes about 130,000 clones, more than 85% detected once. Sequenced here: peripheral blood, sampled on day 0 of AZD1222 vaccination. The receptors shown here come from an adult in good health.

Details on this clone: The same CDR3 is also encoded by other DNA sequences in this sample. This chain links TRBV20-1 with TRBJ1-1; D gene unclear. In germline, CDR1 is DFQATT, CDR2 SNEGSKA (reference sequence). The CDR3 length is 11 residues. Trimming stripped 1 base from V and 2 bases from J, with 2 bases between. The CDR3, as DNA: TGCAGTGCTAGAGTCAACACTGAAGCTTTCTTT. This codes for CSARVNTEAFF.

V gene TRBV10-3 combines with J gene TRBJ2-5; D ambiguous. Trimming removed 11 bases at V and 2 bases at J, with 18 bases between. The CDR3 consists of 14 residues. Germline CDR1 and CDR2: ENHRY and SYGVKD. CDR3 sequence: CASKILAEQETQYF. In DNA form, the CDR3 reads TGTGCCTCAAAGATATTAGCCGAACAAGAGACCCAGTACTTC.

DNA for the CDR3: TGTGCCATCAGTGAAGGGTCAGGAATTAACTATGGCTACACCTTC. Protein product: CAISEGSGINYGYTF. The chain joins TRBV10-3 to TRBJ1-2; D gene unclear. The germline V and J ends were trimmed by 3 bases and 1 base, with 12 bases remaining between them. Germline V gene lookup returns CDR1 ENHRY and CDR2 SYGVKD. This CDR3 is 15 amino acids long.

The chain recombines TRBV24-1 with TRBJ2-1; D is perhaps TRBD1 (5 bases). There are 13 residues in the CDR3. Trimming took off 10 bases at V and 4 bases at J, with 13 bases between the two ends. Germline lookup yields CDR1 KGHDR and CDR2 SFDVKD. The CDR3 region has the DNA TGTGCCACTGCCAAGACAGCTTACAATGAGCAGTTCTTC. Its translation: CATAKTAYNEQFF.

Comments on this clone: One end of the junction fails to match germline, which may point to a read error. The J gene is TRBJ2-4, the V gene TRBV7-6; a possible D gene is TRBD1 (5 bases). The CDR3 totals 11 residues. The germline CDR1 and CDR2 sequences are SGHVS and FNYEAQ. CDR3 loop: CASSHPQGTDF. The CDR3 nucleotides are TGTGCCAGCAGCCACCCCCAGGGAACGGACTTC.

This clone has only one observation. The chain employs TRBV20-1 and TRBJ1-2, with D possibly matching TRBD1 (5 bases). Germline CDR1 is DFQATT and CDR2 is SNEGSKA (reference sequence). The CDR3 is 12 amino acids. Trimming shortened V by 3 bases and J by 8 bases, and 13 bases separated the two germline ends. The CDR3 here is CSASEEGRGYTF. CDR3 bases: TGCAGTGCTAGTGAGGAGGGGCGGGGCTACACCTTC.

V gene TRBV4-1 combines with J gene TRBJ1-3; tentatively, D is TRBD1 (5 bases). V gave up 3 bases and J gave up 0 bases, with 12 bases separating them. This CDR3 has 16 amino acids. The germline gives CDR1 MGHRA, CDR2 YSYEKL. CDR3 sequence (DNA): TGCGCCAGCAGCCATAACACAGGAAGCTCTGGAAACACCATATATTTT. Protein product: CASSHNTGSSGNTIYF.

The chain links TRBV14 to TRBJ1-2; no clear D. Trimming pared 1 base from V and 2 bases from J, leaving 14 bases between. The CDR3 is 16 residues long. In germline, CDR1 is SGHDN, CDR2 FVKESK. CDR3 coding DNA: TGTGCCAGCAGCCAAGCCCCCAGAAGTACAAACTATGGCTACACCTTC. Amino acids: CASSQAPRSTNYGYTF.

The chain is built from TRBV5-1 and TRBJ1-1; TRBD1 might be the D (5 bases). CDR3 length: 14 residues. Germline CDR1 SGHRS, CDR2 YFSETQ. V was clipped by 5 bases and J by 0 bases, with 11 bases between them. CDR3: CASRSTALNTEAFF. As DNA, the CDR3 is TGCGCCAGCAGGTCGACAGCCTTGAACACTGAAGCTTTCTTT.

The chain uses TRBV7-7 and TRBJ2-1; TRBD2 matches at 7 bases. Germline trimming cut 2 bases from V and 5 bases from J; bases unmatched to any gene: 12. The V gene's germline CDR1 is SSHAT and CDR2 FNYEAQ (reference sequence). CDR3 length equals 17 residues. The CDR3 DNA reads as TGTGCCAGCAGCTTAAGGATTGCGGGAGCAGGCGACAATGAGCAGTTCTTC. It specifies CASSLRIAGAGDNEQFF.

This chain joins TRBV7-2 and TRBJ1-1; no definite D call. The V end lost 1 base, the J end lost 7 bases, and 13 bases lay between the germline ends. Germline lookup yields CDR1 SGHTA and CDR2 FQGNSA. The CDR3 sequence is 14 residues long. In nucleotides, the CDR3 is TGTGCCAGCAGCTTAGATATGAGGGCAGATGAAGCTTTCTTT. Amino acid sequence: CASSLDMRADEAFF.